This TCR beta chain was profiled in a study of CD8 T cells in ankylosing spondylitis (TCRdb year 2017). Regarding the research as a whole: The study set out to find disease-linked TCR variants by profiling T cell receptor beta repertoires in ankylosing spondylitis patients and healthy donors. The full study cohort was made up of approximately 24 ankylosing spondylitis patients and roughly 100 healthy donors. Samples of peripheral blood were taken, and for ankylosing spondylitis patients, synovial fluid was collected as well. Beyond this particular receptor, the publication reports: Blood from ankylosing spondylitis patients appeared to be characterized by a TCR beta motif composed of eight or nine highly homologous amino acid variants. A CD8+ phenotype was shown by the disease-linked clones, which were found at relatively low frequencies in peripheral blood. Some TCR beta motif variants had previously been reported in synovial fluid and blood of reactive arthritis patients, which suggested common disease-initiation mechanisms. According to the report, matched synovial fluid samples from ankylosing spondylitis patients were significantly enriched for the disease-linked clones.

Sequencing relied on an Illumina HiSeq 2500. Quantitative 5'-RACE with molecular barcodes was the method used to prepare the TCR beta libraries. On the authors' methods: Disease-linked TCR variants were identified with a new computational method built on a probabilistic model of VDJ rearrangement. TCRdb's own reprocessing of the public reads used fastp at Q25 and MiXCR and kept productive beta chains. Each CDR3 protein appears once, grouped with its most common genes and DNA. It is TCRdb's table, rather than the study itself, that gives the V and J calls and clone size. This sample has 450,000 to 550,000 distinct CDR3 sequences in its table, and about 5.4% of those were observed once. The ten largest clones take up around 3.5% of the sample. The sample holds a few counts of this clonotype. No antigen is known for it. One end of the junction is discordant with germline, which a read error may explain.

CDR1 and CDR2, per the germline V gene, are SGHTA and FQGNSA. Measured from the cysteine to the phenylalanine, the CDR3 is 14 residues long. The only DNA kept is the CDR3, 42 bases in frame from the first base. The sequenced sample consisted of blood, either unsorted or a sorted T cell fraction (not recorded which). The sequence is built from TRBV7-2 and TRBJ2-5; perhaps TRBD1 is the D gene, with 6 bases matching. The sequence was collected from a male donor with ankylosing spondylitis. The nucleotide sequence is TGTGCCAGCAGATTAGGGGGTCCGGGGGAGACCCAGTACTTC. Translated, this gives CASRLGGPGETQYF.